This entry features one T cell receptor beta chain sequence. Repertoires were generated with immunoSEQ multiplex PCR, while TCRdb's copy carries only in-frame clones and drops some. The sample consists of tens of thousands of clones, about 92% of them appearing once. The sample comes from a study of T cell changes during pregnancy in multiple sclerosis. This CDR3 contains 14 residues. Germline lookup yields CDR1 SGHNT and CDR2 YYREEE (reference sequence). The germline V and J ends were trimmed by 2 bases and 4 bases, with 12 bases remaining between them. The chain carries TRBV5-4 and TRBJ1-1; D is ambiguous. This receptor was obtained from a female donor with multiple sclerosis, enrolled in a pregnancy study. The source material was peripheral blood, sampled in the third trimester of pregnancy. The CDR3: CASSLRGDATEAFF. Written as DNA, the CDR3 is TGTGCCAGCAGCTTACGGGGTGACGCCACTGAAGCTTTCTTT.